A single sample gave rise to the 19 T cell receptor beta chains below, sequenced in a study of shared clonotypes between healthy human individuals. TCRdb keeps only in-frame clones here, not all; method: immunoSEQ multiplex PCR. The repertoire includes about 2,500,000 clones, more than 80% of them detected once, and 0.13% to 0.15% sits in the top ten. Sequencing was done on a sample of naive CD4+ T cells sorted from blood. Regarding subset: CD45RA+ positively selected. The receptors were sampled from a man aged 18-30 years in good health.

The gene calls are TRBV19 and TRBJ2-1, with 14 bases fitting TRBD2. CDR3 length equals 17 residues. Trimming cost V 2 bases and J 3 bases; bases outside gene matches: 3. The V gene's germline CDR1 is LNHDA and CDR2 SQIVND (reference sequence). The CDR3 is CASSILTSGGVYNEQFF. CDR3 sequence (DNA): TGTGCCAGTAGTATATTGACTAGCGGGGGGGTCTACAATGAGCAGTTCTTC. The full variable domain, with the rest looked up from reference TRBV19 and TRBJ2-1, is DGGITQSPKYLFRKEGQNVTLSCEQNLNHDAMYWYRQDPGQGLRLIYYSQIVNDFQKGDIAEGYSVSREKKESFPLTVTSAQKNPTAFYLCASSILTSGGVYNEQFFGPGTRLTVL.

The J gene is TRBJ2-2, the V gene TRBV7-2; tentatively, D is TRBD1 (6 bases). The germline V and J ends were trimmed by 3 bases and 1 base, with 9 bases remaining between them. Germline assignment: CDR1 SGHTA and CDR2 FQGNSA. The CDR3 is 15 residues long. Written as DNA, the CDR3 is TGTGCCAGCAGCTTTAGGACAGAGAACACCGGGGAGCTGTTTTTT. The encoded protein is CASSFRTENTGELFF.

The chain recombines TRBV6-5 with TRBJ2-3, with D possibly matching TRBD2 (7 bases). The V and J ends lost 6 bases and 6 bases respectively, with 13 bases between them. This CDR3 has 13 residues. Per germline, CDR1 MNHEY and CDR2 SVGAGI. CDR3 nucleotides: TGTGCCAGCAGAATCCGGGGGGCGGATACGCAGTATTTT. Translation: CASRIRGADTQYF.

Note on this clone: Other DNA sequences in this specimen translate into the identical CDR3. V is TRBV9 and J is TRBJ2-3, with a possible D match to TRBD2 (6 bases). Trimming cost V 10 bases and J 3 bases, with 18 bases left between them. The CDR3 is 14 amino acids. The germline V gene has CDR1 SGDLS and CDR2 YYNGEE. The CDR3 DNA is TGTGCCTCACGCCCGGGACTTTCGACAGATACGCAGTATTTT. It codes for CASRPGLSTDTQYF.

This chain links TRBV7-2 with TRBJ2-7, with 9 positions matching TRBD2. V shed 1 base and J 4 bases; nucleotides not matched to a gene: 11. The CDR3 runs 17 residues. Germline CDR1 SGHTA, CDR2 FQGNSA. CDR3 in amino acids: CASSLESGRTTLYEQYF. The CDR3, as DNA: TGTGCCAGCAGCTTAGAGAGCGGGAGGACTACACTTTACGAGCAGTACTTC.

This chain links TRBV25-1 with TRBJ1-3; D gene uncertain. The V gene's germline CDR1 is MGHDK and CDR2 SYGVNS. The ends were cut back, 3 bases at V and 4 bases at J, with 13 bases in the middle. The CDR3 runs 15 residues. The CDR3 nucleotides are TGTGCCAGCAGTGATGACACGGCGGGCGGAAACACCATATATTTT. Residues: CASSDDTAGGNTIYF.

The chain combines TRBV5-6 with TRBJ2-7, with D perhaps TRBD2 (6 bases). Germline values: CDR1 SGHDT, CDR2 YYEEEE. V lost 1 base to trimming and J lost 0 bases, with 20 bases between them. The CDR3 loop spans 18 amino acids. This CDR3 reads CASSLIGGIGTYSYEQYF. As DNA, the CDR3 is TGTGCCAGCAGCTTGATTGGGGGAATCGGGACTTACTCCTACGAGCAGTACTTC.

V and J are TRBV5-1 and TRBJ1-2, with D unresolved. Germline CDR1 and CDR2: SGHRS and YFSETQ. This CDR3 is built from 16 residues. V was pared by 5 bases and J by 0 bases, with 17 bases between. CDR3 coding DNA: TGCGCCAGCAGGCCTCAGTTCGGGGTAGCTAACTATGGCTACACCTTC. It is translated as CASRPQFGVANYGYTF.

This chain connects TRBV14 to TRBJ2-7, with TRBD2 matching over 9 bases. The CDR3 spans 17 residues. Germline-derived CDR1 and CDR2 are SGHDN and FVKESK. V lost 3 bases to trimming and J lost 6 bases; unmatched junction nucleotides: 15. DNA of the CDR3: TGTGCCAGCAGCCACCACCCCCGGGGGACTAGCACAGGCGAGCAGTACTTC. This sequence encodes CASSHHPRGTSTGEQYF. Combining the CDR3 with reference TRBV14 and TRBJ2-7 gives the whole variable domain EAGVTQFPSHSVIEKGQTVTLRCDPISGHDNLYWYRRVMGKEIKFLLHFVKESKQDESGMPNNRFLAERTGGTYSTLKVQPAELEDSGVYFCASSHHPRGTSTGEQYFGPGTRLTVT.

CDR3 sequence reads: CASSPSGTAATEAFF. Written as DNA, the CDR3 is TGTGCCAGCTCACCCTCCGGGACAGCAGCCACTGAAGCTTTCTTT. The rearrangement joins TRBV18 to TRBJ1-1, with 7 bases identical to TRBD1. After removal of 3 bases from V and 4 bases from J, the junction contained 8 bases not matched to a gene. The germline gives CDR1 KGHSH, CDR2 LQKENI. This CDR3 is built from 15 residues.

The chain employs TRBV10-1 and TRBJ1-5; the match to TRBD1 covers 7 bases. Trimming took 11 bases from V and 5 from J; bases not matched to a gene: 3. Germline values: CDR1 WNHNN, CDR2 SYGVQD (reference sequence). This CDR3 is 11 amino acids long. CDR3 protein: CARDSHQPQHF. The CDR3, as DNA: TGCGCCCGGGACAGTCATCAGCCCCAGCATTTT.

V gene TRBV12-2 combines with J gene TRBJ2-1; the DNA was not compared with TRBD2, the D call given in the table. TRBV12-2 is a pseudogene locus. This CDR3 has 15 residues. In DNA, the CDR3 is TGTGCAAGTCGCGGCGTGGGCGGGAGGATCGATGAGCAGTTCTTC. This sequence encodes CASRGVGGRIDEQFF.

In this sample, this clone turned up once. The genes are TRBV6-6 and TRBJ2-1; 11 bases align to TRBD1. Germline assignment: CDR1 MNHNY and CDR2 SVGAGI (reference sequence). Trimming took 6 bases from V and 6 from J; bases not matched to a gene: 7. The CDR3 has 15 amino acids. The CDR3 coding sequence is TGTGCCAGCAGAAACGGACAGGGGGCAGTCAATGAGCAGTTCTTC. Translated, it gives CASRNGQGAVNEQFF.

This rearrangement joins TRBV6-5 to TRBJ2-5; perhaps TRBD2 as D (6 bases). Germline assignment: CDR1 MNHEY and CDR2 SVGAGI. Deletions cut 6 bases from V and 1 base from J, with 12 bases between. This CDR3 comprises 14 residues. The CDR3 DNA sequence: TGTGCCAGCAGCGGGACGGGAGTCCAAGAGACCCAGTACTTC. It encodes CASSGTGVQETQYF.

The chain carries TRBV6-5 and TRBJ1-1; a possible D gene is TRBD1 (5 bases). The V and J ends lost 5 bases and 1 base respectively, with 14 bases between them. This CDR3 contains 15 residues. CDR1 MNHEY and CDR2 SVGAGI come from the germline V gene. This CDR3 is CASSAWGLGNTEAFF. DNA for the CDR3: TGTGCCAGCAGTGCATGGGGACTAGGGAACACTGAAGCTTTCTTT.

With respect to this clone: This same CDR3 is encoded by further DNA sequences in the sample. V usage is TRBV12-5 and J usage is TRBJ2-2; D not certain. V was cut by 5 bases and J by 3 bases, with 4 bases left in between. CDR1 is LGHNT and CDR2 is FRNRAP in the germline V gene. This CDR3 has 12 residues. CDR3 DNA: TGTGCTAGTGGTCTGGACACCGGGGAGCTGTTTTTT. Protein product: CASGLDTGELFF.

This clone came up once. The V gene is TRBV6-5, the J gene TRBJ1-2; 7 nucleotides agree with TRBD1. The trim removed 5 bases at V and 5 bases at J, leaving 5 bases unmatched. The germline V gene has CDR1 MNHEY and CDR2 SVGAGI. CDR3 length equals 13 residues. CDR3 bases: TGTGCCAGCAGTACACAGGGGAAGTATGGCTACACCTTC. It is translated as CASSTQGKYGYTF.

This clone was seen only once. The rearrangement links TRBV25-1 to TRBJ1-4; no clear D gene. The CDR3 is made up of 15 amino acids. Germline loops: CDR1 MGHDK, CDR2 SYGVNS. Trimming took 3 bases from V and 10 from J, leaving 18 bases between them. The CDR3 loop reads CASSDAEGIGSKLFF. Here the CDR3 DNA reads TGTGCCAGCAGTGACGCGGAGGGCATTGGTTCAAAACTGTTTTTT.

This clone was observed once. The chain has TRBV7-2 and TRBJ2-5; D remains unclear. The CDR3 runs 17 residues. Germline V gene data show CDR1 as SGHTA and CDR2 as FQGNSA. The germline V and J ends were trimmed by 5 bases and 7 bases, with 26 bases remaining between them. The CDR3 DNA sequence: TGTGCCAGCAGCCCCCCAGGAGAGAGGCTTGTATATGGGACCCAGTACTTC. Its translation is CASSPPGERLVYGTQYF.